The rows below give T cell receptor beta chains drawn from one sample of a study of blood T cell repertoires in COVID-19. Generated by immunoSEQ multiplex PCR, the TCRdb table keeps only in-frame clones and is missing some. The sample lists some 170,000 clones, approximately 88% seen once, with about 1.6% in the top ten. Sequencing was done on a sample of peripheral blood. These receptors were taken from a woman aged 45-65 years with acute or convalescent COVID-19. The CDR3 runs from the conserved cysteine through the conserved F or W. The order of the fields is J gene, V gene, D gene, CDR3 protein, CDR3 DNA. The D gene is left open where the match is weak.

J gene: TRBJ1-2
V gene: TRBV19
D gene: -
CDR3 protein: CASRAVEADGYTF
CDR3 DNA: TGTGCCAGTAGGGCAGTCGAAGCGGATGGCTACACCTTC

J gene: TRBJ2-5
V gene: TRBV5-6
D gene: TRBD2
CDR3 protein: CASSLVAGLETQYF
CDR3 DNA: TGTGCCAGCAGCTTGGTAGCGGGGTTAGAGACCCAGTACTTC

J gene: TRBJ2-5
V gene: TRBV18
D gene: -
CDR3 protein: CASSATGQNQETQYF
CDR3 DNA: TGTGCCAGCTCAGCGACAGGTCAGAACCAAGAGACCCAGTACTTC

J gene: TRBJ1-2
V gene: TRBV5-5
D gene: -
CDR3 protein: CASSVLGGYTF
CDR3 DNA: TGTGCCAGCAGCGTACTAGGGGGCTACACCTTC

J gene: TRBJ2-5
V gene: TRBV7-9
D gene: -
CDR3 protein: CASSFVGTPETQYF
CDR3 DNA: TGTGCCAGCAGCTTTGTAGGGACACCAGAGACCCAGTACTTC

J gene: TRBJ2-1
V gene: TRBV11-3
D gene: TRBD2
CDR3 protein: CASSQTSGGAGGEQFF
CDR3 DNA: TGTGCCAGCAGCCAGACTAGCGGGGGGGCCGGGGGTGAGCAGTTCTTC

J gene: TRBJ2-7
V gene: TRBV5-1
D gene: -
CDR3 protein: CASSRQGETYEQYF
CDR3 DNA: TGCGCCAGCAGCCGGCAGGGCGAAACCTACGAGCAGTACTTC

J gene: TRBJ2-3
V gene: TRBV7-3
D gene: TRBD2
CDR3 protein: CASSSSWGSGGFTDTQYF
CDR3 DNA: TGTGCCAGCAGCTCCTCCTGGGGGAGCGGGGGGTTTACAGATACGCAGTATTTT

J gene: TRBJ2-7
V gene: TRBV6-5
D gene: -
CDR3 protein: CASSEGRQEQYF
CDR3 DNA: TGTGCCAGCAGCGAGGGGAGGCAAGAGCAGTACTTC

J gene: TRBJ2-3
V gene: TRBV5-1
D gene: -
CDR3 protein: CASSLARSILTDTQYF
CDR3 DNA: TGCGCCAGCAGCTTGGCCCGGTCCATTCTCACAGATACGCAGTATTTT

J gene: TRBJ1-1
V gene: TRBV19
D gene: -
CDR3 protein: CASSIEREASHPQTEAFF
CDR3 DNA: TGTGCCAGTAGTATAGAGAGGGAGGCCTCCCACCCCCAGACTGAAGCTTTCTTT

J gene: TRBJ1-2
V gene: TRBV30
D gene: TRBD1
CDR3 protein: CAWSEGAGGTVPYGYTF
CDR3 DNA: TGTGCCTGGAGTGAGGGAGCAGGGGGTACAGTCCCCTATGGCTACACCTTC

J gene: TRBJ2-1
V gene: TRBV7-2
D gene: -
CDR3 protein: CASSPPSPEYGEQFF
CDR3 DNA: TGTGCCAGCAGCCCACCCTCGCCCGAGTACGGTGAGCAGTTCTTC

J gene: TRBJ2-3
V gene: TRBV7-9
D gene: TRBD2
CDR3 protein: CASSFPGGGITDTQYF
CDR3 DNA: TGTGCCAGCAGCTTCCCTGGCGGGGGGATCACAGATACGCAGTATTTT